This TCR beta chain was identified during a study of blood T cell repertoires in COVID-19. Study-level background: Samples came from the United States, Italy and Spain, spanning acute and convalescent COVID-19. T cells, B-cell-depleted T cells, or PBMCs provided the cDNA or gDNA that served as material.

Per the authors' pipeline: Estimated nucleated cell counts came from reference gene primer amplification. Produced via immunoSEQ multiplex PCR; TCRdb's table is partial and in-frame only. V, J and clone size are taken as reported in that table, and D and trimming were inferred from the DNA itself. This sample carries 150,000 to 170,000 clones, roughly nine tenths of them seen once, and the ten largest clones take 0.55%. Germline V gene lookup returns CDR1 MNHEY and CDR2 SVGAGI. V gave up 2 bases and J gave up 9 bases; unmatched junction bases: 7. The CDR3 totals 15 residues. The chain joins TRBV6-5 to TRBJ2-1; the match to TRBD2 covers 10 bases. The specimen was peripheral blood. This clonotype originated in a man aged 45-65 years with acute or convalescent COVID-19. DNA for the CDR3: TGTGCCAGCAGTTACGGGCTAGCGGGGGCTAGTGAGCAGTTCTTC. Encoded protein: CASSYGLAGASEQFF.